Sequencing of this T cell receptor (beta chain) was carried out in a study of control samples from healthy donors and cancer patients. The CDR3 covers 16 residues. Germline V gives CDR1 LGHDT, CDR2 YNNKEL (reference sequence). J gave up 0 bases and V 3 bases, and 3 bases lay outside the gene matches. The protocol was immunoSEQ multiplex PCR, while the TCRdb copy is restricted to in-frame clones and leaves out a portion. Of about 250,000 clones listed, more than 65% are singletons. Sequencing used PBMCs. This receptor was taken from a woman aged 60-70 years with lung cancer. The chain links TRBV3-1 (or the pseudogene TRBV3-2) to TRBJ2-3, with 10 bases fitting TRBD1. The CDR3 bases are TGTGCCAGCAGCCATCTGGGACAGGGGAGCACAGATACGCAGTATTTT. Encoded protein: CASSHLGQGSTDTQYF.